Listed here are 23 T cell receptor beta chains from one sample, sequenced in a study of blood T cell repertoires in COVID-19. Generated by immunoSEQ multiplex PCR, the TCRdb table keeps only in-frame clones and is missing some. The sample has a few hundred thousand clones, approximately 85% seen once. The sequenced sample consisted of PBMCs or T cells enriched from blood (not recorded which). All receptors derive from a man younger than 45 who had recovered from COVID-19.

The rearrangement uses TRBV3-1 (or the pseudogene TRBV3-2) and TRBJ2-7; 14 bases align to TRBD2. This CDR3 is built from 15 residues. Germline assignment: CDR1 LGHDT and CDR2 YNNKEL (reference sequence). The V gene end was trimmed by 5 bases and the J gene end by 3 bases; junction bases not matched to a gene: 3. CDR3 sequence reads: CASSYGLAGGYEQYF. Here the CDR3 DNA reads TGTGCCAGCAGCTACGGACTAGCGGGGGGCTACGAGCAGTACTTC.

The count of this clone is one. The chain has TRBV9 and TRBJ2-4; 8 bases agree with TRBD1. The germline gives CDR1 SGDLS, CDR2 YYNGEE. Trimming cost V 3 bases and J 6 bases; bases outside gene matches: 11. This CDR3 contains 16 residues. The CDR3 DNA is TGTGCCAGCAGCGCCGGGCATACAGGGGGAGGAAACATTCAGTACTTC. Translated, it gives CASSAGHTGGGNIQYF.

The chain couples TRBV5-4 to TRBJ2-3, with D tentatively TRBD2 (5 bases). This CDR3 is 13 amino acids long. The V end lost 5 bases, the J end lost 5 bases, and 12 bases lay between the germline ends. CDR1 is SGHNT and CDR2 is YYREEE in the germline V gene (reference sequence). CDR3 sequence: CASSLNGVDTQYF. The CDR3 nucleotides are TGTGCCAGCAGTTTGAACGGGGTAGATACGCAGTATTTT. The variable domain in full, with the rest retrieved from reference TRBV5-4 and TRBJ2-3, is ETGVTQSPTHLIKTRGQQVTLRCSSQSGHNTVSWYQQALGQGPQFIFQYYREEENGRGNFPPRFSGLQFPNYSSELNVNALELDDSALYLCASSLNGVDTQYFGPGTRLTVL.

This chain uses TRBV9 with TRBJ1-4; tentatively, D is TRBD1 (6 bases). Looked up from germline, CDR1 is SGDLS and CDR2 is YYNGEE. The CDR3 loop spans 15 amino acids. Trimming took off 1 base at V and 5 bases at J, with 12 bases between the two ends. CDR3 DNA sequence: TGTGCCAGCAGCGTACTCGGGGGGCCCAATGAAAAACTGTTTTTT. It yields the protein CASSVLGGPNEKLFF.

This clone appeared a few times. The chain links TRBV10-3 to TRBJ1-2; TRBD1 aligns across 7 bases. This CDR3 is built from 14 residues. The V segment lost 0 bases and the J segment 7 bases; nucleotides outside the gene matches: 5. Per the germline V gene, CDR1 is ENHRY and CDR2 is SYGVKD. CDR3 sequence: CAISESEGAGGYTF. CDR3 nucleotide sequence: TGTGCCATCAGTGAGTCCGAGGGGGCTGGTGGCTACACCTTC.

The chain uses TRBV3-1 (or the pseudogene TRBV3-2) and TRBJ1-5; D is unclear. Trimming stripped 1 base from V and 3 bases from J, with 10 bases between. CDR1 is LGHDT and CDR2 is YNNKEL in the germline V gene (reference sequence). The CDR3 is made up of 15 amino acids. The CDR3 DNA reads TGTGCCAGCAGCCAAGCTTTTACAGTCAATCAGCCCCAGCATTTT. The encoded protein is CASSQAFTVNQPQHF.

The genes are TRBV5-6 and TRBJ1-6; D not certain. V shed 0 bases and J shed 10 bases, with 8 bases lying between them. The V gene's germline CDR1 is SGHDT and CDR2 YYEEEE. There are 13 residues in the CDR3. The CDR3 protein is CASSLVPGSPLHF. In DNA, the CDR3 is TGTGCCAGCAGCTTGGTTCCAGGATCACCCCTCCACTTT.

This chain connects TRBV30 to TRBJ1-1, with 7 bases lining up with TRBD1. The germline V gene has CDR1 GTSNPN and CDR2 SVGIG (reference sequence). V gave up 5 bases and J gave up 6 bases; unmatched junction bases: 9. The CDR3 length is 13 residues. CDR3 region: CAWATGVEAEAFF. The DNA for the CDR3 is TGTGCCTGGGCTACAGGGGTAGAAGCTGAAGCTTTCTTT.

This clone was observed once. J is TRBJ2-3 and V is TRBV3-1 (or the pseudogene TRBV3-2); 7 nucleotides match TRBD2. Germline assignment: CDR1 LGHDT and CDR2 YNNKEL (reference sequence). The CDR3 has 15 residues. Germline trimming cut 4 bases from V and 0 bases from J; bases unmatched to any gene: 4. In DNA form, the CDR3 reads TGTGCCAGCAGCCCAGTGGGACTAAGCACAGATACGCAGTATTTT. Its translation is CASSPVGLSTDTQYF.

The rearrangement links TRBV23-1 to TRBJ2-7; D might be TRBD1 (6 bases). TRBV23-1 is an ORF for which the function is uncertain. With 2 bases removed from V and 5 bases from J, the gap between germline ends came to 16 bases. The CDR3 spans 15 residues. The CDR3 protein is CASSQMGHPTHEQYF. DNA for the CDR3: TGCGCCAGCAGTCAAATGGGACACCCAACGCACGAGCAGTACTTC.

The rearrangement uses TRBV5-1 and TRBJ2-3; TRBD2 matches 9 bases. The CDR3 is 15 amino acids. Germline V gene data show CDR1 as SGHRS and CDR2 as YFSETQ. V dropped 3 bases and J dropped 0; count of bases not matched to a gene: 2. CDR3 in DNA: TGCGCCAGCAGCTGGAGCGGGGGGAGCACAGATACGCAGTATTTT. This translates into CASSWSGGSTDTQYF. Variable domain in full (rest from reference TRBV5-1 and TRBJ2-3): KAGVTQTPRYLIKTRGQQVTLSCSPISGHRSVSWYQQTPGQGLQFLFEYFSETQRNKGNFPGRFSGRQFSNSRSEMNVSTLELGDSALYLCASSWSGGSTDTQYFGPGTRLTVL.

The rearrangement links TRBV10-2 to TRBJ1-6; D gene unclear. The germline V and J ends were trimmed by 2 bases and 5 bases, with 7 bases remaining between them. Germline V gene data show CDR1 as WSHSY and CDR2 as SAAADI. The CDR3 covers 14 residues. CDR3 sequence reads: CASSEMSDNSPLHF. The CDR3 DNA reads as TGCGCCAGCAGTGAGATGTCGGATAATTCACCCCTCCACTTT.

This chain links TRBV18 with TRBJ1-1, with 8 bases identical to TRBD1. V was pared by 2 bases and J by 5 bases, with 7 bases of the junction left unmatched. The CDR3 has 15 residues. Per the germline V gene, CDR1 is KGHSH and CDR2 is LQKENI. The CDR3 reads CASSPNGQGITEAFF. CDR3 bases: TGTGCCAGCTCACCAAACGGACAGGGAATAACTGAAGCTTTCTTT.

The chain carries TRBV13 and TRBJ1-2; no clear D. Germline CDR1 is PRHDT and CDR2 is FYEKMQ (reference sequence). Trimming removed 0 bases at V and 6 bases at J, with 8 bases between. CDR3 length equals 13 residues. CDR3 nucleotide sequence: TGTGCCAGCAGCTTAGGGCAGGCTCATGGCTACACCTTC. Its translation: CASSLGQAHGYTF.

The rearrangement uses TRBV12-3 or TRBV12-4 and TRBJ2-2; weak D call: TRBD2 (5 bases). V gave up 2 bases and J gave up 6 bases, with 7 bases separating them. The CDR3 has 13 amino acids. CDR3 DNA: TGTGCCAGCAGTTTATCGGGGTCCGGGGAGCTGTTTTTT. Protein: CASSLSGSGELFF.

The chain couples TRBV12-2 to TRBJ2-5; the D call TRBD2 from the table was never checked on the DNA. TRBV12-2 is assigned pseudogene status. The CDR3 is 14 residues long. The chain's CDR3 is CASRLAGGEETQYF. The DNA of the CDR3 is TGTGCAAGTCGCTTAGCGGGGGGAGAAGAGACCCAGTACTTC.

The CDR3 DNA reads TGTGCCAGCAGCTTGGGGGCAGCCTTGGAGCCCCAGCATTTT. Its translation: CASSLGAALEPQHF. The chain carries TRBV5-6 and TRBJ1-5; D unclear. Per the germline V gene, CDR1 is SGHDT and CDR2 is YYEEEE. V lost 0 bases to trimming and J lost 8 bases, with 12 bases between them. This CDR3 has 14 residues. Based on the CDR3 plus reference TRBV5-6 and TRBJ1-5, the full variable domain is DAGVTQSPTHLIKTRGQQVTLRCSPKSGHDTVSWYQQALGQGPQFIFQYYEEEERQRGNFPDRFSGHQFPNYSSELNVNALLLGDSALYLCASSLGAALEPQHFGDGTRLSIL.

Remarks on this clone: Relative to the germline gene, one junction end is altered; a read error may explain this. The rearrangement joins TRBV27 to TRBJ2-2, with D maybe TRBD1 (6 bases). The CDR3 consists of 15 residues. Germline V gene data show CDR1 as MNHEY and CDR2 as SMNVEV (reference sequence). CDR3 sequence: CASSRQVRNAGELFF. CDR3 coding DNA: TGTGCCAGCAGCCGACAGGTTAGGAACGCCGGGGAGCTGTTTTTT.

The gene calls are TRBV5-5 and TRBJ1-4; 7 nucleotides match TRBD1. There are 17 residues in the CDR3. V was clipped by 0 bases and J by 7 bases; unmatched bases: 12. Germline V gene data show CDR1 as SGHKS and CDR2 as YYEKEE (reference sequence). CDR3 residues: CASSLAGVQGVGEKLFF. CDR3 sequence (DNA): TGTGCCAGCAGCTTGGCCGGAGTTCAGGGGGTGGGTGAAAAACTGTTTTTT.

This rearrangement joins TRBV7-2 to TRBJ1-2; 9 nucleotides align to TRBD1. The CDR3 totals 14 residues. The J segment lost 7 bases and the V segment lost 6 bases, leaving 9 bases of the junction unmatched. In germline, CDR1 is SGHTA, CDR2 FQGNSA. The CDR3 protein is CASRQDRGGSGYTF. CDR3 in DNA: TGTGCCAGCAGACAGGACAGGGGAGGTAGTGGCTACACCTTC. The whole variable domain, filled in from reference TRBV7-2 and TRBJ1-2, reads GAGVSQSPSNKVTEKGKDVELRCDPISGHTALYWYRQSLGQGLEFLIYFQGNSAPDKSGLPSDRFSAERTGGSVSTLTIQRTQQEDSAVYLCASRQDRGGSGYTFGSGTRLTVV.

V is TRBV24-1 and J is TRBJ2-3, with 10 bases fitting TRBD1. Germline CDR1 is KGHDR and CDR2 is SFDVKD. V lost 0 bases, J lost 4 bases, and 0 bases stayed unmatched. This CDR3 contains 15 residues. In DNA form, the CDR3 reads TGTGCCACCAGTGATTTGGGACAGGGGGCAGATACGCAGTATTTT. This sequence encodes CATSDLGQGADTQYF.

This chain links TRBV4-2 with TRBJ1-4, with 11 bases identical to TRBD1. There are 18 residues in the CDR3. Germline trimming cut 3 bases from V and 10 bases from J; bases unmatched to any gene: 16. CDR1 and CDR2 from the germline V gene are LGHNA and YNFKEQ. The CDR3 coding sequence is TGTGCCAGCAGCCAGGAATATACCCCCGGGACAGGGGGGGCAAAACTGTTTTTT. Its translation is CASSQEYTPGTGGAKLFF.

This chain connects TRBV30 to TRBJ1-2; 8 nucleotides align to TRBD1. CDR1 and CDR2 from the germline V gene are GTSNPN and SVGIG (reference sequence). V shed 5 bases and J 4 bases; nucleotides not matched to a gene: 3. CDR3 length: 12 amino acids. CDR3 in DNA: TGTGCCTGGGGACAGGGCATCTATGGCTACACCTTC. Protein: CAWGQGIYGYTF.